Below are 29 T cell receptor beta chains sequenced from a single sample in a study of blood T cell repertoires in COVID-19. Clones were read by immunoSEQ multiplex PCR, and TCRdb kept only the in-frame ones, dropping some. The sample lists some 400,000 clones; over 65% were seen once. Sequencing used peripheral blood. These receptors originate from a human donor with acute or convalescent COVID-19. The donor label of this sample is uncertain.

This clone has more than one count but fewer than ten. DNA of the CDR3: TGTGCCAGCAGTTACCGTCGGGGGAGCTCCTACAATGAGCAGTTCTTC. This encodes CASSYRRGSSYNEQFF. The chain recombines TRBV2 with TRBJ2-1; D might be TRBD2 (6 bases). CDR3 length equals 16 residues. The germline V and J ends were trimmed by 5 bases and 0 bases, with 14 bases remaining between them. Germline lookup yields CDR1 SNHLY and CDR2 FYNNEI.

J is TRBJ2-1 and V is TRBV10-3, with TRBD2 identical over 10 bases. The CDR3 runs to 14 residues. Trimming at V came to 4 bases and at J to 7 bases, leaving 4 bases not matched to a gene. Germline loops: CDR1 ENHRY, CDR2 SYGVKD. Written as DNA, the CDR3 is TGTGCCATCAGTGTACTAGCGGGATTGAATGAGCAGTTCTTC. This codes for CAISVLAGLNEQFF.

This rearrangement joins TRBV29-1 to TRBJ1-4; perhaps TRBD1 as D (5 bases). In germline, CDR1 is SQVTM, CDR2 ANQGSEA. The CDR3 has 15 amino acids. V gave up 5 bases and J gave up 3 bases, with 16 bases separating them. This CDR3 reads CSVSDRGAANEKLFF. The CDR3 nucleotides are TGCAGCGTTTCTGATAGGGGTGCGGCTAATGAAAAACTGTTTTTT.

CDR3 region: CASSVLAGDTQYF. Written as DNA, the CDR3 is TGTGCCAGCAGCGTACTAGCAGGCGATACGCAGTATTTT. The V call is TRBV9, the J call TRBJ2-3, with D tentatively TRBD2 (5 bases). V lost 1 base to trimming and J lost 6 bases, with 9 bases between them. Germline V gene lookup returns CDR1 SGDLS and CDR2 YYNGEE. CDR3 length: 13 amino acids.

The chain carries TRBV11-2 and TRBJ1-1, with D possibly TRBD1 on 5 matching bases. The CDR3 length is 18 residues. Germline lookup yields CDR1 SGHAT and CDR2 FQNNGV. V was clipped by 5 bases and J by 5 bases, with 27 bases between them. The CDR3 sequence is CASSTQLNLAGKETEAFF. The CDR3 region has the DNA TGTGCCAGCAGCACTCAACTAAACCTGGCAGGGAAGGAAACTGAAGCTTTCTTT.

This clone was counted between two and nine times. CDR3 in amino acids: CSASKGRTRGTGELFF. The CDR3, as DNA: TGCAGTGCTAGTAAGGGCCGGACTAGGGGCACCGGGGAGCTGTTTTTT. J is TRBJ2-2 and V is TRBV20-1; TRBD2 aligns across 7 bases. Germline V lookup: CDR1 DFQATT, CDR2 SNEGSKA (reference sequence). The J segment lost 4 bases and the V segment lost 3 bases, leaving 11 bases of the junction unmatched. The CDR3 length is 16 residues.

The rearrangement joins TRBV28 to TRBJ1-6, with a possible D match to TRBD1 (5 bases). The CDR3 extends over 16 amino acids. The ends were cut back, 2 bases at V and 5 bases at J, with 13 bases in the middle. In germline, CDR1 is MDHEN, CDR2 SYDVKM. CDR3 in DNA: TGTGCCAGCAGTTTAGAGGGGCGGGGGAATAATTCACCCCTCCACTTT. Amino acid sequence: CASSLEGRGNNSPLHF.

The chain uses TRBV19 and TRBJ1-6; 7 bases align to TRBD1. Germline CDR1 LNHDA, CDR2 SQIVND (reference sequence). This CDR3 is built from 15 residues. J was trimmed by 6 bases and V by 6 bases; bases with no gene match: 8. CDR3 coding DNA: TGTGCCAGTAGCCTGACAGGGACTGGTAATTCACCCCTCCACTTT. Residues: CASSLTGTGNSPLHF.

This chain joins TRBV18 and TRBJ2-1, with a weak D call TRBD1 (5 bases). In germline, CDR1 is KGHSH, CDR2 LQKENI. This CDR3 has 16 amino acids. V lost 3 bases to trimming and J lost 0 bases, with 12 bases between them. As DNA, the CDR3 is TGTGCCAGCTCACCGTCAAGGGGAAGCTCCTACAATGAGCAGTTCTTC. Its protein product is CASSPSRGSSYNEQFF.

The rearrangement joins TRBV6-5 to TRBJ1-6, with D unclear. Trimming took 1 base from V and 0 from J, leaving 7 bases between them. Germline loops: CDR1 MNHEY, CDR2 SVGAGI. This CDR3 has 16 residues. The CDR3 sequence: CASSYFGSSYNSPLHF. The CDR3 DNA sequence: TGTGCCAGCAGTTACTTCGGGTCCTCCTATAATTCACCCCTCCACTTT.

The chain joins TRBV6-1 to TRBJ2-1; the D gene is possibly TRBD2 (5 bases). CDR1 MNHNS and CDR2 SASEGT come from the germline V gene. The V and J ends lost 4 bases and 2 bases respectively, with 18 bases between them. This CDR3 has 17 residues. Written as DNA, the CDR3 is TGTGCCAGCAGTGCACGGGCAAGCGGAACCCCCTACAATGAGCAGTTCTTC. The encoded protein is CASSARASGTPYNEQFF.

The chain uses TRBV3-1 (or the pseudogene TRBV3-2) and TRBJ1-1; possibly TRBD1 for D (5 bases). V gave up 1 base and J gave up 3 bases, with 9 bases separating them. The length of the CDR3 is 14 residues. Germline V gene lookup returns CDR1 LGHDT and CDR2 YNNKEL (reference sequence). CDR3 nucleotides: TGTGCCAGCAGCCAAGTGGGGCGGTACACTGAAGCTTTCTTT. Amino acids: CASSQVGRYTEAFF.

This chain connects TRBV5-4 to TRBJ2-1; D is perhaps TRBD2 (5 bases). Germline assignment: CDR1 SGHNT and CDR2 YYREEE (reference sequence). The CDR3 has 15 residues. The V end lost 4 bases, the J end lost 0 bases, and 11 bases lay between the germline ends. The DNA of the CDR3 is TGTGCCAGCAGCCCACTAGGCGCCTCCTACAATGAGCAGTTCTTC. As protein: CASSPLGASYNEQFF.

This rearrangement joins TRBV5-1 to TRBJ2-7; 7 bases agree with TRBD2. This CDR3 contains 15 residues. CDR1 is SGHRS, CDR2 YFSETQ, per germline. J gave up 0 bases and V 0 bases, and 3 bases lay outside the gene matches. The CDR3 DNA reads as TGCGCCAGCAGCTTGGGGGGACTAAGCTCCTACGAGCAGTACTTC. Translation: CASSLGGLSSYEQYF.

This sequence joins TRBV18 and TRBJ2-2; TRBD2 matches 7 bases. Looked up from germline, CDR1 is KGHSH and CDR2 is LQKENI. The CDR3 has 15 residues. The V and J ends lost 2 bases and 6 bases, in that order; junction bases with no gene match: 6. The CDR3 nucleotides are TGTGCCAGCTCACCATTCGGGAGGAGGGCCGGGGAGCTGTTTTTT. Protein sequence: CASSPFGRRAGELFF.

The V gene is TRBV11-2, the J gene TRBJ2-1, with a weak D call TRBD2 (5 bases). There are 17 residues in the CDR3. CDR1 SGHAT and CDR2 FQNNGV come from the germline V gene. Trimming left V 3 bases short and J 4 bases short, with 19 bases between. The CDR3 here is CASSFRSRSSPYNEQFF. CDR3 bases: TGTGCCAGCAGCTTCCGGTCGCGGTCTAGCCCATACAATGAGCAGTTCTTC.

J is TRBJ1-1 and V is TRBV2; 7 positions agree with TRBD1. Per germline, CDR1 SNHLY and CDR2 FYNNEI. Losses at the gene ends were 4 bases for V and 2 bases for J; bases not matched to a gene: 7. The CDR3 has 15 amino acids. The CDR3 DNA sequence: TGTGCCAGCAGTGTAGTGTACAGGGGTAACACTGAAGCTTTCTTT. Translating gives CASSVVYRGNTEAFF. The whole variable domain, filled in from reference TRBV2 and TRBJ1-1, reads EPEVTQTPSHQVTQMGQEVILRCVPISNHLYFYWYRQILGQKVEFLVSFYNNEISEKSEIFDDQFSVERPDGSNFTLKIRSTKLEDSAMYFCASSVVYRGNTEAFFGQGTRLTVV.

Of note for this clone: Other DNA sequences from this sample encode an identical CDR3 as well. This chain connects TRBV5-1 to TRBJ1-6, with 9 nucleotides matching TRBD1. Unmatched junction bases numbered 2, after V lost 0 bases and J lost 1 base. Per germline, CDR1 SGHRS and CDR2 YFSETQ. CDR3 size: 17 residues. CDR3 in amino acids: CASSLVGQGSYNSPLHF. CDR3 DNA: TGCGCCAGCAGCTTGGTAGGACAGGGGTCCTATAATTCACCCCTCCACTTT.

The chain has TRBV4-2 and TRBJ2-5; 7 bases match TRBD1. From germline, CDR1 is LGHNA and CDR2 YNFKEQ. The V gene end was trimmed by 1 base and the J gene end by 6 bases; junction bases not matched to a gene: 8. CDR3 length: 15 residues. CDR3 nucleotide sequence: TGTGCCAGCAGCCAAGTTAACACAGGGGAGAAGACCCAGTACTTC. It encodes CASSQVNTGEKTQYF.

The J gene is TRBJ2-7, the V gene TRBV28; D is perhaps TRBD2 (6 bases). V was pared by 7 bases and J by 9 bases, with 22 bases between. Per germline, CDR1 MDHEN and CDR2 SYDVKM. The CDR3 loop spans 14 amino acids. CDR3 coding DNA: TGTGCCAGCACTGCCATGGGGGGTCTACGAGGGCAGTACTTC. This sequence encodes CASTAMGGLRGQYF.

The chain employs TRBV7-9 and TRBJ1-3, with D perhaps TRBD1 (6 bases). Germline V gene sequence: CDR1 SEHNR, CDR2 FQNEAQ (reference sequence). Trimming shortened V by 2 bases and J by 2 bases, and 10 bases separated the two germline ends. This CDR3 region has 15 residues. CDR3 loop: CASSLPTGTGNTIYF. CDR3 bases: TGTGCCAGCAGCTTACCGACAGGAACTGGAAACACCATATATTTT.

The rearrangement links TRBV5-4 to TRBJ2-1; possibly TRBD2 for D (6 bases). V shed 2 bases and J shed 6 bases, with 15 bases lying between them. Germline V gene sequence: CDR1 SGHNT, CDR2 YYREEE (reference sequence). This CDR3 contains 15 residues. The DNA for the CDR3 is TGTGCCAGCAGCTTACCACTAGCCGGGTCCAATGAGCAGTTCTTC. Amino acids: CASSLPLAGSNEQFF.

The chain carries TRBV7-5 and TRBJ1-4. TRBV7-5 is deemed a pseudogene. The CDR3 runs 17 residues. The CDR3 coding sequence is TGTGTCAGAACCAGGACCCGCCGGGAGACAACTAATGAAAAACTGTTTTTT. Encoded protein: CVRTRTRRETTNEKLFF.

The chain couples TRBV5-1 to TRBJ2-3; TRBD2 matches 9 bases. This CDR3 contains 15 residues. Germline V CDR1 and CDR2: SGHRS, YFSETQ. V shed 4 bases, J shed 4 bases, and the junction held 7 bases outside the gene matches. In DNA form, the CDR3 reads TGCGCCAGCAGCGGAATGGGACTAGCTCCAGATACGCAGTATTTT. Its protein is CASSGMGLAPDTQYF. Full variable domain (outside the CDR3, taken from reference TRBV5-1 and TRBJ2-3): KAGVTQTPRYLIKTRGQQVTLSCSPISGHRSVSWYQQTPGQGLQFLFEYFSETQRNKGNFPGRFSGRQFSNSRSEMNVSTLELGDSALYLCASSGMGLAPDTQYFGPGTRLTVL.

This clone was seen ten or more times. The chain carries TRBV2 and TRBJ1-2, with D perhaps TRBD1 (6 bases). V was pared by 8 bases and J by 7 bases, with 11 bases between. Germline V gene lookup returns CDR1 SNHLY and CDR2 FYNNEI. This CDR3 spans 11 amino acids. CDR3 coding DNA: TGTGCCAGCGGTGGGGGCACTGGCTACACCTTC. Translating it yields CASGGGTGYTF. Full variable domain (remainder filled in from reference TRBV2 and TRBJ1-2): EPEVTQTPSHQVTQMGQEVILRCVPISNHLYFYWYRQILGQKVEFLVSFYNNEISEKSEIFDDQFSVERPDGSNFTLKIRSTKLEDSAMYFCASGGGTGYTFGSGTRLTVV.

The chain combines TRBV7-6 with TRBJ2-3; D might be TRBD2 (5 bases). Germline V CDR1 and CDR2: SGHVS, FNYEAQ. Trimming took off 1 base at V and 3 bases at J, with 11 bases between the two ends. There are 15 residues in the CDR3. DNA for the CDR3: TGTGCCAGCAGCTTAGTCGGACTGAGGACAGATACGCAGTATTTT. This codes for CASSLVGLRTDTQYF.

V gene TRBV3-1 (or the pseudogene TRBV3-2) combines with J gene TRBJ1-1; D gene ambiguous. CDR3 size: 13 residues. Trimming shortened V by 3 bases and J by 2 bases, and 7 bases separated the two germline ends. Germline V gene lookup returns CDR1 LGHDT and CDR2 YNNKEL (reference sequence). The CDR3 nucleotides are TGTGCCAGCAGCCATGGAGGTAACACTGAAGCTTTCTTT. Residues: CASSHGGNTEAFF.

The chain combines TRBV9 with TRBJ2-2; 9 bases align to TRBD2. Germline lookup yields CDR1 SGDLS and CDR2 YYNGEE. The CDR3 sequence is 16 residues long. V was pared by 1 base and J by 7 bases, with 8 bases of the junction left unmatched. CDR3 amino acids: CASSVIAGVPDGELFF. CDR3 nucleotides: TGTGCCAGCAGCGTAATAGCGGGGGTTCCGGACGGGGAGCTGTTTTTT.

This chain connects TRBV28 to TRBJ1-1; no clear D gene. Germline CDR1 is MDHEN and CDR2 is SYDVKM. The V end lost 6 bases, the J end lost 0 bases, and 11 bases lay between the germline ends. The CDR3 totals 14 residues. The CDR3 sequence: CASRQTPMNTEAFF. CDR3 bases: TGTGCCAGCAGACAGACACCCATGAACACTGAAGCTTTCTTT.